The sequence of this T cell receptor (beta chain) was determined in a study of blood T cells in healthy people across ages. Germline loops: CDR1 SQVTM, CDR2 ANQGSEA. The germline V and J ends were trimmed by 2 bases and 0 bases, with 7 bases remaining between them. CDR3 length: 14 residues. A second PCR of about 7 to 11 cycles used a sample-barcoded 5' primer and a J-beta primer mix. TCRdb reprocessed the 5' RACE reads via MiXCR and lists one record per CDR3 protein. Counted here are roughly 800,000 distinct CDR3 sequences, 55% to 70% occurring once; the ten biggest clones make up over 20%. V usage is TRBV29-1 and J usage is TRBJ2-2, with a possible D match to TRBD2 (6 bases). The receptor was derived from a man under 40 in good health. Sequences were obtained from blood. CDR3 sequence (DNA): TGCAGCGTTGAACGCGGGGCGAACACCGGGGAGCTGTTTTTT. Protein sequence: CSVERGANTGELFF.